This passage covers 8 T cell receptor beta chains from one sample sequenced in a study of T cells in Graves' hyperthyroidism and ophthalmopathy. RNA transcripts gave rise to amplified TCR beta CDR3 regions. HTBI primers were used for first-round RT-PCR of the TCR CDR3. TCRdb analysed the multiplex PCR reads with MiXCR anew, one entry per CDR3 protein. Found here are around 290,000 distinct CDR3 sequences, roughly 13% of them singletons; the top ten hold 7.9%. The sample was blood. Source of these receptors: a woman aged 40-49 years with Graves' hyperthyroidism.

At least ten counts were recorded for this clonotype. J is TRBJ1-2 and V is TRBV9; maybe TRBD1 (5 bases). This CDR3 comprises 15 residues. The germline V gene has CDR1 SGDLS and CDR2 YYNGEE. The V end lost 2 bases, the J end lost 7 bases, and 18 bases lay between the germline ends. CDR3 in DNA: TGTGCCAGCAGCGTTCGGGACGCCACTTTCGGTGGCTACACCTTC. Its translation is CASSVRDATFGGYTF.

At least ten counts were recorded for this clonotype. This sequence joins TRBV4-1 and TRBJ2-7; D gene uncertain. CDR1 MGHRA and CDR2 YSYEKL come from the germline V gene. Trimming took off 1 base at V and 4 bases at J, with 8 bases between the two ends. CDR3 length equals 13 residues. CDR3: CASSQGPGYEQYF. The CDR3 DNA follows: TGCGCCAGCAGCCAAGGCCCGGGTTACGAGCAGTACTTC.

This clonotype was seen ten or more times. CDR3 nucleotides: TGTGCCAGCAGCGAAAATCGGCCCTACGAGCAGTACTTC. This encodes CASSENRPYEQYF. The chain carries TRBV7-9 and TRBJ2-7; D ambiguous. V lost 5 bases and J 2 bases, leaving 10 bases between the germline ends. Germline lookup yields CDR1 SEHNR and CDR2 FQNEAQ (reference sequence). The CDR3 covers 13 residues.

This clonotype has at least ten counts. The V gene is TRBV28, the J gene TRBJ1-1, with TRBD1 matching over 9 bases. The CDR3 contains 16 residues. CDR1 and CDR2 (germline): MDHEN, SYDVKM. J was trimmed by 5 bases and V by 0 bases; bases with no gene match: 7. The CDR3 DNA sequence: TGTGCCAGCAGTTTATGGGGGACAGGGTCGCAAACTGAAGCTTTCTTT. Protein: CASSLWGTGSQTEAFF.

This clonotype was detected many times. This sequence joins TRBV5-5 and TRBJ2-7; TRBD2 matches at 16 bases. Trimming removed 5 bases from V and 7 bases from J; junction bases left unmatched: 3. The CDR3 runs 14 residues. The germline gives CDR1 SGHKS, CDR2 YYEKEE (reference sequence). Here the CDR3 reads CASSGTSGRGEQYF. In DNA form, the CDR3 reads TGTGCCAGCAGTGGGACTAGCGGGAGGGGAGAGCAGTACTTC.

In this sample, this clonotype turned up many times. The chain has TRBV9 and TRBJ2-7, with a possible D match to TRBD2 (5 bases). Between the trimmed V and J ends, which lost 0 bases and 6 bases, there was a span of 13 bases. The CDR3 runs 14 residues. Looked up from germline, CDR1 is SGDLS and CDR2 is YYNGEE. DNA for the CDR3: TGTGCCAGCAGCGTAGACCCCGGAACTAGCGAGCAGTACTTC. This translates into CASSVDPGTSEQYF.

The table lists this clonotype with many counts. CDR3 protein: CASTESAPYGYTF. The CDR3 region has the DNA TGTGCCAGCACAGAAAGCGCCCCCTATGGCTACACCTTC. This chain links TRBV7-2 with TRBJ1-2, with no clear D. The CDR3 length is 13 residues. V lost 7 bases and J lost 4, with 13 bases in between. Looked up from germline, CDR1 is SGHTA and CDR2 is FQGNSA.

The gene calls are TRBV7-9 and TRBJ2-1, with D maybe TRBD1 (5 bases). Germline V gene lookup returns CDR1 SEHNR and CDR2 FQNEAQ (reference sequence). The CDR3 sequence is 14 residues long. V lost 4 bases and J 7 bases, leaving 14 bases between the germline ends. CDR3 region: CASSSRIRGNEQFF. The CDR3 DNA reads TGTGCCAGCAGCTCCCGAATTAGGGGAAATGAGCAGTTCTTC.